This T cell receptor (beta chain) was sequenced during a study of CD8 T cells in ankylosing spondylitis. The study's findings and limits: Disease-linked clones displayed a CD8+ phenotype and appeared relatively rarely in peripheral blood. Several highly homologous variants formed a TCR beta motif that appeared characteristic of ankylosing spondylitis blood. Matched ankylosing spondylitis synovial fluid reportedly contained a significantly enriched population of disease-linked clones.

Per germline, CDR1 SGHKS and CDR2 YYEKEE (reference sequence). V lost 0 bases to trimming and J lost 4 bases; unmatched junction nucleotides: 2. The CDR3 extends over 15 amino acids. Regarding this clonotype: The antigen remains unidentified.

Using quantitative 5'-RACE with molecular barcodes, the authors made TCR beta libraries. TCRdb redid the calling of the 5' RACE reads with MiXCR, one entry per CDR3 protein. Of fewer than 400,000 distinct CDR3 sequences detected, about 20% appear once; the ten largest clones hold about a sixth. The sequence came from a male donor with ankylosing spondylitis. Sequencing input: blood, either unsorted or a sorted T cell fraction (not recorded which). The J gene is TRBJ2-2, the V gene TRBV5-5; 8 bases fit TRBD2. In DNA form, the CDR3 reads TGTGCCAGCAGCTTGGGCGGGGGGCTCACCGGGGAGCTGTTTTTT. It encodes CASSLGGGLTGELFF.